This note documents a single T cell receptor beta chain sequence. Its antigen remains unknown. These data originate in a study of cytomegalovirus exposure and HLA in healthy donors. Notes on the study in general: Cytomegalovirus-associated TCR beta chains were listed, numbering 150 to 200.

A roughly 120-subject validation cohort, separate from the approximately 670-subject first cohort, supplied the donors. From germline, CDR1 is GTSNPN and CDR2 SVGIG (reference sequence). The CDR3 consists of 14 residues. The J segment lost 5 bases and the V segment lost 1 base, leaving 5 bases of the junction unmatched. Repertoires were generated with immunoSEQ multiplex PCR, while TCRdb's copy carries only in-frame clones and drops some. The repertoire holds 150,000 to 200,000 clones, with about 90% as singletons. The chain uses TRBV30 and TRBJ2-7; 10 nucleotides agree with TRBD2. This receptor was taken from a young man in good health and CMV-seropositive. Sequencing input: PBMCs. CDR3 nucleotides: TGTGCCTGGAGTGGACTAGCGGGCTGGGACGAGCAGTACTTC. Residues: CAWSGLAGWDEQYF.